Shown below are 21 T cell receptor beta chains from a single sample sequenced in a study of blood T cell repertoires in COVID-19. Repertoires were generated with immunoSEQ multiplex PCR, while TCRdb's copy carries only in-frame clones and drops some. Of about 130,000 clones listed, about four fifths were seen once; the top ten hold about 12%. Source material: peripheral blood. The receptors stem from a woman between 55 and 75 years old with acute or convalescent COVID-19.

The chain links TRBV6-5 to TRBJ1-1; 8 bases map to TRBD1. The CDR3 consists of 12 residues. V was pared by 5 bases and J by 8 bases, with 4 bases of the junction left unmatched. The germline CDR1 and CDR2 sequences are MNHEY and SVGAGI. Written as DNA, the CDR3 is TGTGCCAGCAGTCGCCGGGACAGGGAAGCTTTCTTT. Encoded protein: CASSRRDREAFF.

The chain has TRBV2 and TRBJ1-2; D unclear. CDR1 is SNHLY and CDR2 is FYNNEI in the germline V gene. The CDR3 is 17 amino acids. Trimming removed 5 bases at V and 8 bases at J, with 27 bases between. For the CDR3, the DNA is TGTGCCAGCAGTCCTAGTCTCCTATTCGGTACTAAAGAGGGCTACACCTTC. Its protein product is CASSPSLLFGTKEGYTF.

The chain links TRBV7-2 to TRBJ1-4, with D perhaps TRBD1 (5 bases). Germline V lookup: CDR1 SGHTA, CDR2 FQGNSA. The germline V and J ends were trimmed by 5 bases and 5 bases, with 18 bases remaining between them. CDR3 size: 16 residues. DNA for the CDR3: TGTGCCAGCAGCCCCGAACAGGTTCGCGAGAATGAAAAACTGTTTTTT. Translation: CASSPEQVRENEKLFF.

This clone was detected a few times. The chain employs TRBV30 and TRBJ1-6; D ambiguous. Germline CDR1 GTSNPN, CDR2 SVGIG (reference sequence). Trimming shortened V by 1 base and J by 8 bases, and 21 bases separated the two germline ends. The CDR3 loop spans 17 amino acids. Here the CDR3 DNA reads TGTGCCTGGAGTGGCAGGTTGGTCGGGGTGAGTCATTCACCCCTCCACTTT. It encodes CAWSGRLVGVSHSPLHF.

The chain employs TRBV19 and TRBJ2-2; TRBD1 is a possible D gene (5 bases). V was trimmed by 7 bases and J by 3 bases, leaving 12 bases between them. This CDR3 is 14 amino acids long. The germline CDR1 and CDR2 sequences are LNHDA and SQIVND (reference sequence). As DNA, the CDR3 is TGTGCCAGTAAAAGGGGTTGGGACACCGGGGAGCTGTTTTTT. Translated, it gives CASKRGWDTGELFF.

In its sample, this clone was seen a few times. This chain uses TRBV19 with TRBJ1-5; 8 bases map to TRBD1. This CDR3 spans 15 amino acids. V shed 1 base and J 5 bases; nucleotides not matched to a gene: 4. Per germline, CDR1 LNHDA and CDR2 SQIVND (reference sequence). CDR3 residues: CASSIVPGGYQPQHF. CDR3 in DNA: TGTGCCAGTAGTATAGTTCCAGGGGGCTATCAGCCCCAGCATTTT. The whole variable domain, remainder taken from reference TRBV19 and TRBJ1-5, is DGGITQSPKYLFRKEGQNVTLSCEQNLNHDAMYWYRQDPGQGLRLIYYSQIVNDFQKGDIAEGYSVSREKKESFPLTVTSAQKNPTAFYLCASSIVPGGYQPQHFGDGTRLSIL.

Details on this clone: This CDR3 is also generated by other DNA sequences in the sample. The chain joins TRBV18 to TRBJ2-3; D is unresolved. The CDR3 is made up of 14 amino acids. CDR1 is KGHSH, CDR2 LQKENI, per germline. Trimming removed 3 bases at V and 0 bases at J, with 7 bases between. Here the CDR3 reads CASSPPTSTDTQYF. DNA for the CDR3: TGTGCCAGCTCACCCCCGACTAGCACAGATACGCAGTATTTT. The variable domain in full, completed from reference TRBV18 and TRBJ2-3, reads NAGVMQNPRHLVRRRGQEARLRCSPMKGHSHVYWYRQLPEEGLKFMVYLQKENIIDESGMPKERFSAEFPKEGPSILRIQQVVRGDSAAYFCASSPPTSTDTQYFGPGTRLTVL.

This chain joins TRBV6-5 and TRBJ1-1, with D possibly matching TRBD1 (5 bases). The ends were cut back, 5 bases at V and 11 bases at J, with 15 bases in the middle. This CDR3 is built from 12 residues. Germline values: CDR1 MNHEY, CDR2 SVGAGI. CDR3 in DNA: TGTGCCAGCAGTACAGGAATACAGCAGGCTTTCTTT. Protein: CASSTGIQQAFF.

The genes are TRBV5-1 and TRBJ1-6; TRBD1 might be the D (6 bases). Germline lookup yields CDR1 SGHRS and CDR2 YFSETQ. The V end was cut by 3 bases, the J end by 8 bases, with 18 bases between. The CDR3 spans 16 residues. CDR3 amino acids: CASSSAPEGEDSPLHF. The CDR3 DNA follows: TGCGCCAGCAGCTCGGCTCCCGAGGGGGAAGATTCACCCCTCCACTTT. Supplemented by reference TRBV5-1 and TRBJ1-6, the full variable domain reads KAGVTQTPRYLIKTRGQQVTLSCSPISGHRSVSWYQQTPGQGLQFLFEYFSETQRNKGNFPGRFSGRQFSNSRSEMNVSTLELGDSALYLCASSSAPEGEDSPLHFGNGTRLTVT.

V is TRBV10-2 and J is TRBJ1-4, with 8 bases fitting TRBD1. Germline V gene data show CDR1 as WSHSY and CDR2 as SAAADI. V lost 8 bases to trimming and J lost 3 bases; unmatched junction nucleotides: 14. The CDR3 loop spans 17 amino acids. CDR3 in DNA: TGCGCCAGCGGGGGACAGGCTCCTAGTGGACCTAATGAAAAACTGTTTTTT. This codes for CASGGQAPSGPNEKLFF.

The rearrangement links TRBV6-5 to TRBJ2-5; no reliable D call. The V end was cut by 7 bases, the J end by 2 bases, with 11 bases between. The V gene's germline CDR1 is MNHEY and CDR2 SVGAGI. CDR3 size: 13 residues. The CDR3: CASTVAQQETQYF. CDR3 coding DNA: TGTGCCAGCACCGTCGCACAGCAAGAGACCCAGTACTTC.

This sequence joins TRBV10-1 and TRBJ1-1; no clear D. CDR1 is WNHNN and CDR2 is SYGVQD in the germline V gene (reference sequence). The CDR3 sequence is 15 residues long. Trimming removed 2 bases from V and 1 base from J, with 11 bases in between. CDR3 nucleotide sequence: TGCGCCAGCAGTGAGAATCGAGGAAGGAACACTGAAGCTTTCTTT. This sequence encodes CASSENRGRNTEAFF.

This chain links TRBV24-1 with TRBJ2-1; 9 bases agree with TRBD2. Trimming removed 0 bases from V and 7 bases from J; junction bases left unmatched: 6. CDR1 and CDR2 (germline): KGHDR, SFDVKD. The CDR3 is 16 amino acids. The CDR3 sequence is CATSDLSSGGGNEQFF. CDR3 DNA sequence: TGTGCCACCAGTGATTTGAGTAGCGGGGGAGGAAATGAGCAGTTCTTC.

This sequence joins TRBV5-1 and TRBJ1-4; tentative D call: TRBD1 (5 bases). V shed 0 bases and J shed 6 bases, with 12 bases lying between them. The CDR3 extends over 15 amino acids. Germline assignment: CDR1 SGHRS and CDR2 YFSETQ. The CDR3 DNA reads TGCGCCAGCAGCTTGGACAGGCGTGGATATGAAAAACTGTTTTTT. Its translation is CASSLDRRGYEKLFF.

This chain links TRBV15 with TRBJ1-1; D gene uncertain. The CDR3 loop spans 12 amino acids. V dropped 0 bases and J dropped 11 bases, with 10 bases sitting between them. Germline V gene lookup returns CDR1 LNHNV and CDR2 YYDKDF (reference sequence). The CDR3 bases are TGTGCCACCAGCAGAGATCGGACTAACGCTTTCTTT. Residues: CATSRDRTNAFF.

This clone was seen a handful of times. The chain couples TRBV2 to TRBJ1-4; 8 nucleotides line up with TRBD1. The CDR3 runs 15 residues. Unmatched junction bases numbered 5, after V lost 7 bases and J lost 1 base. The V gene's germline CDR1 is SNHLY and CDR2 FYNNEI. CDR3 residues: CASIQGARTNEKLFF. CDR3 coding DNA: TGTGCCAGCATCCAGGGGGCCCGAACTAATGAAAAACTGTTTTTT.

The CDR3 is CASRQVNEQFF. DNA of the CDR3: TGTGCCAGCAGACAGGTCAATGAGCAGTTCTTC. This chain joins TRBV6-5 and TRBJ2-1, with a tentative D call TRBD1 (5 bases). V dropped 6 bases and J dropped 6 bases, with 6 bases sitting between them. The CDR3 runs 11 residues. CDR1 is MNHEY and CDR2 is SVGAGI in the germline V gene.

V and J are TRBV10-1 and TRBJ2-7; no clear D gene. Germline V lookup: CDR1 WNHNN, CDR2 SYGVQD (reference sequence). The length of the CDR3 is 13 residues. V lost 5 bases and J 3 bases, leaving 11 bases between the germline ends. This CDR3 is CASSQNNRYEQYF. In nucleotides, the CDR3 is TGCGCCAGCAGTCAGAACAACCGCTACGAGCAGTACTTC.

The chain couples TRBV5-4 to TRBJ2-7; D may be TRBD1 (6 bases). Trimming cost V 4 bases and J 1 base, with 9 bases left between them. Germline lookup yields CDR1 SGHNT and CDR2 YYREEE (reference sequence). CDR3 length: 13 residues. CDR3 in amino acids: CASSPDSSYEQYF. For the CDR3, the DNA is TGTGCCAGCAGCCCGGACAGTTCCTACGAGCAGTACTTC.

The gene calls are TRBV5-5 and TRBJ1-5; D is perhaps TRBD1 (5 bases). The CDR3 length is 14 residues. Germline CDR1 is SGHKS and CDR2 is YYEKEE (reference sequence). V lost 3 bases, J lost 2 bases, and 9 bases lay in between. The CDR3 sequence: CASSSWGGNQPQHF. The CDR3 coding sequence is TGTGCCAGCAGCTCCTGGGGGGGCAATCAGCCCCAGCATTTT.

The table lists this clone with a few counts. V is TRBV9 and J is TRBJ1-6; no clear D gene. V shed 2 bases and J shed 10 bases, with 19 bases lying between them. The CDR3 has 16 residues. CDR1 and CDR2 from the germline V gene are SGDLS and YYNGEE. Here the CDR3 reads CASSVDSGSTGSPLHF. CDR3 in DNA: TGTGCCAGCAGCGTGGATAGCGGGAGTACCGGGTCACCCCTCCACTTT.